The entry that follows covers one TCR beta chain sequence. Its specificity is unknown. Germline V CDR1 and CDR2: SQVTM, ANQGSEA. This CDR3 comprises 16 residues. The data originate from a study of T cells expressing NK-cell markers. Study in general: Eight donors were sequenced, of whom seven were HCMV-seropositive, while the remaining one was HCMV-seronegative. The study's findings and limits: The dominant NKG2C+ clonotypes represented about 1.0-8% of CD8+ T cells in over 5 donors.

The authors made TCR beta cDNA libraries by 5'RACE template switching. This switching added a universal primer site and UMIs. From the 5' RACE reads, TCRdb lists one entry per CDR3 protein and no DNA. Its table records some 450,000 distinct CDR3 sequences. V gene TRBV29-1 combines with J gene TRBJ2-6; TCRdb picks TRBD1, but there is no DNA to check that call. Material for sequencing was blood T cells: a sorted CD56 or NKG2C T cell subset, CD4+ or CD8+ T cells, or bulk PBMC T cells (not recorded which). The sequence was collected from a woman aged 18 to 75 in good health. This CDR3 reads CSVSGQPSSGANVLTF.